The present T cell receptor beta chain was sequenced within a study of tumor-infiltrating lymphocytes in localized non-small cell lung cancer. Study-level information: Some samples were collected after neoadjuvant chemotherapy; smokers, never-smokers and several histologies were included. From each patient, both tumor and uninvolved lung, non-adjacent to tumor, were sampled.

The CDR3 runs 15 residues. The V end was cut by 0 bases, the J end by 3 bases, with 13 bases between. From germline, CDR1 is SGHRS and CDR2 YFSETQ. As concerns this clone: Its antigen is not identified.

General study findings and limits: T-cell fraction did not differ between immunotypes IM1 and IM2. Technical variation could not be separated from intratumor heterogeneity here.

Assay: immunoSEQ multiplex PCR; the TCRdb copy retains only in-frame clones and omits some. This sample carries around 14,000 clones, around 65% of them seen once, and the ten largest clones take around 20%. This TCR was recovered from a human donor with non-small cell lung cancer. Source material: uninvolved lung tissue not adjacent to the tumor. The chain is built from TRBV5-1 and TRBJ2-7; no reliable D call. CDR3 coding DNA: TGCGCCAGCAGCTTGGAAGCGTCCCGATTCTACGAGCAGTACTTC. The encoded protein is CASSLEASRFYEQYF. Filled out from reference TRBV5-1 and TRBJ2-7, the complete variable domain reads KAGVTQTPRYLIKTRGQQVTLSCSPISGHRSVSWYQQTPGQGLQFLFEYFSETQRNKGNFPGRFSGRQFSNSRSEMNVSTLELGDSALYLCASSLEASRFYEQYFGPGTRLTVT.